The 5 T cell receptor beta chains presented below share a single source sample, sequenced in a study of cytomegalovirus exposure and HLA in healthy donors. 60 Vbeta and 13 Jbeta primers were used in PCR. TCRdb's table, derived via immunoSEQ multiplex PCR, lists solely in-frame clones and lacks some. This sample has roughly 100,000 clones; about 80% occur once, and the top ten carry about 2.2%. Sample: PBMCs. The receptors were sampled from a man aged 30-40 years in good health and CMV-seronegative.

The CDR3 DNA sequence: TGTGCCAGCAGTTACTTCCATGCAACTAATGAAAAACTGTTTTTT. Encoded protein: CASSYFHATNEKLFF. The chain has TRBV6-5 and TRBJ1-4; D uncertain. V shed 1 base and J shed 0 bases, with 6 bases lying between them. This CDR3 is 15 amino acids long. Per the germline V gene, CDR1 is MNHEY and CDR2 is SVGAGI.

The chain joins TRBV5-1 to TRBJ2-3, with 7 bases lining up with TRBD2. J gave up 3 bases and V 1 base, and 2 bases lay outside the gene matches. The CDR3 contains 14 residues. Germline CDR1 SGHRS, CDR2 YFSETQ. This CDR3 is CASSLWGGTDTQYF. CDR3 nucleotides: TGCGCCAGCAGCTTGTGGGGGGGTACAGATACGCAGTATTTT.

This clone was seen just once. V and J are TRBV7-8 and TRBJ2-5, with 7 bases identical to TRBD2. Germline V gives CDR1 SGHVS, CDR2 FQNEAQ. The CDR3 has 15 amino acids. V shed 2 bases and J 3 bases; nucleotides not matched to a gene: 6. The CDR3: CASSLSTSREETQYF. CDR3 coding DNA: TGTGCCAGCAGCTTATCGACTAGCCGGGAAGAGACCCAGTACTTC.

V and J are TRBV30 and TRBJ1-4; TRBD1 agrees at 7 bases. V dropped 2 bases and J dropped 0; count of bases not matched to a gene: 3. Looked up from germline, CDR1 is GTSNPN and CDR2 is SVGIG (reference sequence). The CDR3 runs to 15 residues. DNA of the CDR3: TGTGCCTGGAGTCGAGGGACAGCAACTAATGAAAAACTGTTTTTT. Protein sequence: CAWSRGTATNEKLFF. The full variable domain, its missing parts supplied by reference TRBV30 and TRBJ1-4, is SQTIHQWPATLVQPVGSPLSLECTVEGTSNPNLYWYRQAAGRGLQLLFYSVGIGQISSEVPQNLSASRPQDRQFILSSKKLLLSDSGFYLCAWSRGTATNEKLFFGSGTQLSVL.

This clone was seen a single time. The chain links TRBV2 to TRBJ2-1, with D perhaps matching TRBD2 (6 bases). The CDR3 spans 13 residues. CDR1 SNHLY and CDR2 FYNNEI come from the germline V gene. V shed 8 bases and J shed 2 bases, with 10 bases lying between them. CDR3 bases: TGTGCCAGCCTCTGGGGGGCCTACAATGAGCAGTTCTTC. It translates to CASLWGAYNEQFF.